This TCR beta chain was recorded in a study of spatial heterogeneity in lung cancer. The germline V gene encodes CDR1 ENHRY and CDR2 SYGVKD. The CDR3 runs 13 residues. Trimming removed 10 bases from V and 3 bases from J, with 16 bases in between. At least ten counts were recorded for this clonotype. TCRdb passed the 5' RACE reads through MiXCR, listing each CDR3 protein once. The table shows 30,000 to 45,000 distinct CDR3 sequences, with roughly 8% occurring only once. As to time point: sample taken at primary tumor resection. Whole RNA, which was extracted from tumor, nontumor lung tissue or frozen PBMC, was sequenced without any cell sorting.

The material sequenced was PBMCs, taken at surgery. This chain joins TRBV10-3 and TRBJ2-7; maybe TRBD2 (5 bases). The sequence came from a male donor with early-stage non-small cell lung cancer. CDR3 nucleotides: TGTGCCACCTCTCGTGCCGGGGACTACGAGCAGTACTTC. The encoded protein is CATSRAGDYEQYF.